This T cell receptor (beta chain) was profiled in a study of T-cell reconstitution after alpha-beta-depleted transplantation in children. Study observations and caveats: Counts and diversity of T cells one year after transplant came mostly from newly produced T cells. Surviving recipient cells, namely T cells and thymic progenitors, were the source of high day-60 TCRbeta diversity in some patients. Reportedly, only several hundred clones from non-depleted graft cells drove alpha-beta T-cell counts at about two months.

Unique molecular identifiers were incorporated into the prepared TCRbeta library. TCRdb re-derived calls from the PCR reads in MiXCR, one entry per CDR3 protein. The profile shows roughly 48,000 distinct CDR3 sequences, around 5.9% of them singletons. This clonotype has ten or more counts. Its specificity is not known. CDR3 length: 20 residues. In germline, CDR1 is GTSNPN, CDR2 SVGIG (reference sequence). Sequenced material: PBMCs, mostly from graft donor cells, taken 60 days after TCRalphabeta/CD19-depleted stem cell transplant. The chain links TRBV30 to TRBJ2-1; 8 bases line up with TRBD1. This TCR came from a female patient between 2 and 15 years old who had a stem cell transplant for aplastic anemia, so the T cells may come from the graft donor. CDR3 protein: CALSAGTSRAGGRWYNEQFF. CDR3 in DNA: TGTGCGCTAAGTGCCGGGACAAGTCGGGCAGGGGGCCGGTGGTACAATGAGCAGTTCTTC.